The 17 T cell receptor beta chains presented below share a single source sample, sequenced in a study of spatial heterogeneity in lung cancer. TCRdb re-analysed the 5' RACE reads in MiXCR, keeping a single row per CDR3 protein. Among around 60,000 distinct CDR3 sequences listed, around 8.2% were seen once. The sample's time point: sample taken at primary tumor resection. Unsorted whole RNA from tumor, nontumor lung or frozen PBMC underwent sequencing. Here the sequenced sample was PBMCs, taken at surgery. Every receptor here comes from a female donor with early-stage non-small cell lung cancer.

This clonotype is categorized as medium-sized. The gene calls are TRBV9 and TRBJ1-1; 8 bases align to TRBD1. CDR1 SGDLS and CDR2 YYNGEE come from the germline V gene. The CDR3 has 14 residues. The V and J ends lost 3 bases and 3 bases, in that order; junction bases with no gene match: 4. The CDR3 DNA follows: TGTGCCAGCAGCGGACGACAGGGGCACACTGAAGCTTTCTTT. Translated, it gives CASSGRQGHTEAFF.

This clonotype was found a few times. The chain links TRBV20-1 to TRBJ1-2; a possible D gene is TRBD1 (5 bases). This CDR3 contains 14 residues. CDR1 and CDR2 (germline): DFQATT, SNEGSKA (reference sequence). V dropped 5 bases and J dropped 10 bases, with 23 bases sitting between them. The CDR3 region is CSALGEGSLPNYTF. The CDR3 nucleotides are TGCAGTGCTCTAGGGGAGGGCAGTCTCCCCAACTACACCTTC.

This clonotype showed up just a few times. The V and J genes are TRBV29-1 and TRBJ2-1, with D maybe TRBD2 (6 bases). CDR1 SQVTM and CDR2 ANQGSEA come from the germline V gene. With 3 bases removed from V and 2 bases from J, the gap between germline ends came to 14 bases. This CDR3 region has 15 residues. For the CDR3, the DNA is TGCAGCGTTGAGCCGATTAGCGGAACCTACAATGAGCAGTTCTTC. Its translation: CSVEPISGTYNEQFF.

V gene TRBV4-1 combines with J gene TRBJ2-7; D is perhaps TRBD2 (6 bases). The V and J ends lost 0 bases and 7 bases respectively, with 16 bases between them. The germline CDR1 and CDR2 sequences are MGHRA and YSYEKL. The CDR3 has 15 amino acids. This chain's CDR3 is CASSQDAGTTREQYF. CDR3 DNA: TGCGCCAGCAGCCAAGATGCGGGAACCACGAGGGAGCAGTACTTC.

This clonotype was counted at least ten times. The V and J genes are TRBV7-9 and TRBJ1-2, with D unresolved. The CDR3 is 14 amino acids. Looked up from germline, CDR1 is SEHNR and CDR2 is FQNEAQ (reference sequence). V was cut by 2 bases and J by 2 bases, with 9 bases left in between. The CDR3 nucleotides are TGTGCCAGCAGCTTAACGGGAGGGAACTATGGCTACACCTTC. Translation gives CASSLTGGNYGYTF.

In its sample, this clonotype was seen a few times. This chain links TRBV10-1 with TRBJ1-2; D is uncertain. This CDR3 has 14 residues. V was clipped by 3 bases and J by 8 bases, with 16 bases between them. Per germline, CDR1 WNHNN and CDR2 SYGVQD (reference sequence). The CDR3 reads CASSDALTGGGYTF. Written as DNA, the CDR3 is TGCGCCAGCAGTGATGCCCTAACCGGAGGGGGCTACACCTTC.

This clonotype was seen repeatedly, ten times or more. The J gene is TRBJ2-1, the V gene TRBV29-1; D not resolved. CDR3 length equals 11 residues. V shed 8 bases and J shed 9 bases, with 14 bases lying between them. Per germline, CDR1 SQVTM and CDR2 ANQGSEA. CDR3 bases: TGCAGCACCTCGTTCGGCCTTGAGCAGTTCTTC. This sequence encodes CSTSFGLEQFF.

This clonotype was seen a handful of times. The gene calls are TRBV14 and TRBJ2-5, with D possibly being TRBD1 (5 bases). Trimming took 4 bases from V and 4 from J, leaving 19 bases between them. This CDR3 has 16 amino acids. Germline CDR1 reads SGHDN; CDR2 reads FVKESK. The CDR3 nucleotides are TGTGCCAGCAGCCCCAAAGCAGGGAACTGGGGAGAGACCCAGTACTTC. This codes for CASSPKAGNWGETQYF.

For this clonotype: It may be a read error: a sequence one base away is much more abundant. The chain recombines TRBV2 with TRBJ1-5; TRBD1 is a possible D gene (6 bases). This CDR3 spans 14 amino acids. Trimming left V 7 bases short and J 5 bases short, with 15 bases between. CDR1 and CDR2 (germline): SNHLY, FYNNEI. The DNA of the CDR3 is TGTGCCAGCACAGAAAGGGACACAGATCAGCCCCAGCATTTT. This translates into CASTERDTDQPQHF.

By proportion, this clonotype is medium-sized. The rearrangement joins TRBV9 to TRBJ2-3; 16 nucleotides align to TRBD2. The CDR3 consists of 18 residues. Per the germline V gene, CDR1 is SGDLS and CDR2 is YYNGEE. Trimming at V came to 4 bases and at J to 0 bases, leaving 5 bases not matched to a gene. The CDR3 here is CASSQGLAGGTSTDTQYF. CDR3 DNA sequence: TGTGCCAGCAGCCAGGGACTAGCGGGAGGGACTAGCACAGATACGCAGTATTTT.

The chain joins TRBV5-1 to TRBJ2-2, with TRBD1 identical over 8 bases. Germline CDR1 and CDR2: SGHRS and YFSETQ. After removal of 0 bases from V and 5 bases from J, the junction contained 0 bases not matched to a gene. This CDR3 has 14 residues. The CDR3 DNA sequence: TGCGCCAGCAGCTTGGGACAGGGGACCGGGGAGCTGTTTTTT. Translation: CASSLGQGTGELFF.

This clonotype was found a few times. This sequence joins TRBV24-1 and TRBJ2-1; TRBD1 matches 9 bases. The J segment lost 15 bases and the V segment lost 4 bases, leaving 9 bases of the junction unmatched. CDR1 and CDR2 (germline): KGHDR, SFDVKD. The CDR3 sequence is 13 residues long. Written as DNA, the CDR3 is TGTGCCACCAGTGAACAGGACAGGGGTCACCCGTTCTTC. Amino acids: CATSEQDRGHPFF.

This clonotype was detected only a few times. The rearrangement links TRBV28 to TRBJ2-5, with D perhaps TRBD1 (5 bases). Germline values: CDR1 MDHEN, CDR2 SYDVKM. V was trimmed by 6 bases and J by 2 bases, leaving 22 bases between them. The CDR3 contains 17 residues. CDR3 DNA: TGTGCCAGCAGCTCTCCAAGGGGTCTCCATGGGCAAGAGACCCAGTACTTC. This encodes CASSSPRGLHGQETQYF. Looking up the rest from reference TRBV28 and TRBJ2-5 gives the full variable domain: DVKVTQSSRYLVKRTGEKVFLECVQDMDHENMFWYRQDPGLGLRLIYFSYDVKMKEKGDIPEGYSVSREKKERFSLILESASTNQTSMYLCASSSPRGLHGQETQYFGPGTRLLVL.

This clonotype was found many times. J is TRBJ2-3 and V is TRBV12-3 or TRBV12-4, with 10 positions matching TRBD2. CDR3 length equals 16 residues. Trimming removed 2 bases from V and 1 base from J; junction bases left unmatched: 3. This CDR3 reads CASSLTSGVGTDTQYF. In DNA, the CDR3 is TGTGCCAGCAGTTTAACTAGCGGGGTGGGCACAGATACGCAGTATTTT.

As regards this clonotype: It may be a read error: a sequence one base away is much more abundant. This chain links TRBV12-5 with TRBJ2-3; unclear D gene. The germline V and J ends were trimmed by 0 bases and 0 bases, with 13 bases remaining between them. Per the germline V gene, CDR1 is LGHNT and CDR2 is FRNRAP. This CDR3 contains 17 residues. The CDR3 nucleotides read TGTGCTAGTGGTTTGGTACACCTGGTTCCTAGCACAGATACGCAGTATTTT. Residues: CASGLVHLVPSTDTQYF.

The chain joins TRBV6-6 to TRBJ2-7; no clear D. This CDR3 has 13 residues. Germline V lookup: CDR1 MNHNY, CDR2 SVGAGI (reference sequence). The V end lost 6 bases, the J end lost 0 bases, and 9 bases lay between the germline ends. The CDR3 sequence is CASRGNPSYEQYV. DNA of the CDR3: TGTGCCAGCAGGGGCAACCCCTCCTACGAGCAGTACGTC.

This clonotype was observed at least ten times. The V and J genes are TRBV28 and TRBJ2-1, with D unclear. The length of the CDR3 is 15 residues. V was shortened by 6 bases and J by 5 bases, with 17 bases between the two germline ends. The V gene's germline CDR1 is MDHEN and CDR2 SYDVKM. Here the CDR3 DNA reads TGTGCCAGCAGCTCCCGAGAGCTCGCGAACAATGAGCAGTTCTTC. It encodes CASSSRELANNEQFF.